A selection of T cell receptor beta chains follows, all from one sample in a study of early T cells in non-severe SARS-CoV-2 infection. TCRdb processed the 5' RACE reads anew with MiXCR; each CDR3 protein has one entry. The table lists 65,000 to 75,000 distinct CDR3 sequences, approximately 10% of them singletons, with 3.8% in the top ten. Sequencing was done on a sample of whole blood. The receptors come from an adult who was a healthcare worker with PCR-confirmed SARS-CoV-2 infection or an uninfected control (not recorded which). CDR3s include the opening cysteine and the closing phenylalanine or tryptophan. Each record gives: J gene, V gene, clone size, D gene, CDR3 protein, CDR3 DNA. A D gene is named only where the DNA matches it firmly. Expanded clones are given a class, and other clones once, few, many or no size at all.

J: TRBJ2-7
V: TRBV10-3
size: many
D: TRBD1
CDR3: CAITRGQGWDEQYF
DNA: TGTGCCATCACCAGGGGACAGGGTTGGGACGAGCAGTACTTC

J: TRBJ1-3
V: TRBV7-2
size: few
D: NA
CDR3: CASSFWETYSGNTIYF
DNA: TGTGCCAGCAGCTTTTGGGAGACTTACTCTGGAAACACCATATATTTT

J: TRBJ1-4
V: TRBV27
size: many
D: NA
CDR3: CASSLSIRDRYEKLFF
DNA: TGTGCCAGCAGTTTATCGATTAGGGACCGCTATGAAAAACTGTTTTTT

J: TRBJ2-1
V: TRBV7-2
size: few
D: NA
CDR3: CASSRYQGEQFF
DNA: TGTGCCAGCAGCCGTTACCAGGGTGAGCAGTTCTTC

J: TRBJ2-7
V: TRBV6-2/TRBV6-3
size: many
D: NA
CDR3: CASSYSGPPSEQYF
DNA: TGTGCCAGCAGTTACTCGGGTCCTCCCAGCGAGCAGTACTTC

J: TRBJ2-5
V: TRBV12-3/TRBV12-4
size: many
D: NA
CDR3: CASSPGGRETQYF
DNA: TGTGCCAGCAGTCCCGGGGGCCGAGAGACCCAGTACTTC

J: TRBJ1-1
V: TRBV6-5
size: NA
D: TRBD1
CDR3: CASSYQGAEAFF
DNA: TGTGCCAGCAGTTACCAGGGGGCTGAAGCTTTCTTT

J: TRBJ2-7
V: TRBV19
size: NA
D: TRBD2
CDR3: CASRTAGTSSYEQYF
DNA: TGTGCCAGTAGAACCGCCGGGACTAGCTCCTACGAGCAGTACTTC

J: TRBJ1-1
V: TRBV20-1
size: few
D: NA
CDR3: CSARDHGSTEAFF
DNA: TGCAGTGCTAGAGACCATGGGAGCACTGAAGCTTTCTTT

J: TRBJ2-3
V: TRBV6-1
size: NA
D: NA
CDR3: CASRKGPGAFTTDTQYF
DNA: TGTGCCAGCAGGAAAGGACCGGGAGCATTCACCACAGATACGCAGTATTTT

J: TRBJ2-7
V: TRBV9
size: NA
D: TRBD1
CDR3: CASSEGQGRSYEQYF
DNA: TGTGCCAGCAGTGAGGGACAGGGAAGGTCCTACGAGCAGTACTTC

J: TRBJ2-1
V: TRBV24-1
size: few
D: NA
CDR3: CATTRGADNEQFF
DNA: TGTGCCACCACGCGGGGAGCCGACAATGAGCAGTTCTTC